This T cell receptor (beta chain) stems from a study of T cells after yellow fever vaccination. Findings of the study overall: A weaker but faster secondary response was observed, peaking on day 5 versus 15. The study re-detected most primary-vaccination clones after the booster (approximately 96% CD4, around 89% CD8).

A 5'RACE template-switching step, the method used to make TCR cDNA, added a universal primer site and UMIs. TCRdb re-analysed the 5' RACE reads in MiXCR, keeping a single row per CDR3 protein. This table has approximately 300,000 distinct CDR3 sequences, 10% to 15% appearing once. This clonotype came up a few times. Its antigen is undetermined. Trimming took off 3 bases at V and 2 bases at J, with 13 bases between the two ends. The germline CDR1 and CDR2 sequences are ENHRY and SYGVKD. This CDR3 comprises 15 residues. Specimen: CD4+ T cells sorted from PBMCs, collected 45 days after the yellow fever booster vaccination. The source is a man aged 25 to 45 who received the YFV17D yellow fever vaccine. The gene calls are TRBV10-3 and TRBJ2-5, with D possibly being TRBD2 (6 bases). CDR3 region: CAISERTGVQETQYF. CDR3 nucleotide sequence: TGTGCCATCAGTGAACGGACGGGAGTGCAAGAGACCCAGTACTTC.